This passage covers 26 T cell receptor beta chains from one sample sequenced in a study of graft-versus-host responses after intestinal transplantation (dated by TCRdb to 2020 to 2023). Libraries came from the immunoSEQ multiplex PCR assay. TCRdb holds this immuneACCESS table with in-frame rearrangements only. Some clones are missing; in checked studies, unresolved V genes explain under half, and the rest has no known cause. The sample table lists about 54,000 clones, about 89% of them with a count of one. The top ten constitute roughly 6% of the sample. This specimen was PBMCs, taken approximately 660 days after intestinal transplant. Receptor source: a human patient who received an intestinal transplant, so some T cells may come from the graft donor.

This chain joins TRBV6-1 and TRBJ2-7; D is unclear. V was trimmed by 8 bases and J by 0 bases, leaving 11 bases between them. Germline V gene data show CDR1 as MNHNS and CDR2 as SASEGT. The CDR3 spans 13 residues. CDR3 DNA sequence: TGTGCCAGCCTCGCCGACAACTCCTACGAGCAGTACTTC. Protein product: CASLADNSYEQYF.

Here the CDR3 reads CASSRGQGVGETQYF. In nucleotides, the CDR3 is TGTGCCAGCAGCCGGGGACAGGGCGTTGGAGAGACCCAGTACTTC. J is TRBJ2-5 and V is TRBV7-6; 9 nucleotides match TRBD1. The CDR3 sequence is 15 residues long. The germline V gene has CDR1 SGHVS and CDR2 FNYEAQ. V lost 5 bases and J lost 4; bases outside the gene matches: 8.

The chain combines TRBV5-4 with TRBJ2-2, with 7 bases identical to TRBD1. CDR3 length equals 15 residues. V dropped 4 bases and J dropped 6; count of bases not matched to a gene: 9. The germline gives CDR1 SGHNT, CDR2 YYREEE (reference sequence). In nucleotides, the CDR3 is TGTGCCAGCAGCCAAGGGGGCGCGGTAGCCGGGGAGCTGTTTTTT. Residues: CASSQGGAVAGELFF.

The rearrangement joins TRBV5-1 to TRBJ2-1; TRBD1 agrees at 9 bases. V was clipped by 4 bases and J by 6 bases; unmatched bases: 11. Germline CDR1 SGHRS, CDR2 YFSETQ. The CDR3 has 16 amino acids. DNA for the CDR3: TGCGCCAGCAGCGCCAATCCGGGACAGGGTGTCAATGAGCAGTTCTTC. Protein sequence: CASSANPGQGVNEQFF.

V and J are TRBV11-2 and TRBJ2-5; 7 bases map to TRBD2. CDR3 size: 15 residues. V gave up 4 bases and J gave up 2 bases; unmatched junction bases: 7. Germline CDR1 SGHAT, CDR2 FQNNGV. The CDR3 is CASSWGGSIQETQYF. In DNA, the CDR3 is TGTGCCAGCAGCTGGGGGGGGTCTATTCAAGAGACCCAGTACTTC.

The gene calls are TRBV6-5 and TRBJ2-2; D gene uncertain. CDR3 size: 14 residues. Trimming removed 7 bases from V and 6 bases from J, with 15 bases in between. The germline V gene has CDR1 MNHEY and CDR2 SVGAGI. As DNA, the CDR3 is TGTGCCAGCACCTATTCTGAACGAGCCGGGGAGCTGTTTTTT. This translates into CASTYSERAGELFF.

The chain employs TRBV5-4 and TRBJ2-1; weak D call: TRBD1 (5 bases). V was shortened by 7 bases and J by 8 bases, with 7 bases between the two germline ends. From germline, CDR1 is SGHNT and CDR2 YYREEE (reference sequence). This CDR3 region has 10 residues. The DNA for the CDR3 is TGTGCCAGCGGGGCCCATGAGCAGTTCTTC. Amino acids: CASGAHEQFF.

This rearrangement joins TRBV20-1 to TRBJ2-5; no definite D call. V lost 6 bases and J lost 14, with 19 bases in between. The CDR3 extends over 11 amino acids. CDR1 and CDR2 (germline): DFQATT, SNEGSKA (reference sequence). For the CDR3, the DNA is TGCAGTGCAATCGAGCGTCTAGAACCATACTTC. Translation gives CSAIERLEPYF.

J is TRBJ2-6 and V is TRBV4-1; 7 nucleotides align to TRBD1. The junction had 4 bases not matched to a gene; V was cut back by 5 bases and J by 0 bases. The germline gives CDR1 MGHRA, CDR2 YSYEKL. The CDR3 consists of 16 residues. CDR3 region: CASSFRQGSGANVLTF. CDR3 in DNA: TGCGCCAGCAGCTTTCGACAGGGCTCTGGGGCCAACGTCCTGACTTTC.

This chain links TRBV11-2 with TRBJ2-7; perhaps TRBD2 as D (5 bases). The V gene's germline CDR1 is SGHAT and CDR2 FQNNGV. The V end was cut by 5 bases, the J end by 0 bases, with 17 bases between. The length of the CDR3 is 16 residues. CDR3 loop: CASSPHPQRYSYEQYF. CDR3 sequence (DNA): TGTGCCAGCAGCCCCCACCCTCAGCGGTACTCCTACGAGCAGTACTTC.

The DNA of the CDR3 is TGTGCCAGCAGTGAAGCGCGCAGGGGGGCCGGGGAGCTGTTTTTT. It encodes CASSEARRGAGELFF. V gene TRBV2 combines with J gene TRBJ2-2; perhaps TRBD1 as D (7 bases). Germline V lookup: CDR1 SNHLY, CDR2 FYNNEI. The germline V and J ends were trimmed by 0 bases and 6 bases, with 11 bases remaining between them. The CDR3 is made up of 15 amino acids.

The chain uses TRBV15 and TRBJ1-2; weak D call: TRBD1 (5 bases). Germline CDR1 LNHNV, CDR2 YYDKDF (reference sequence). Trimming took 0 bases from V and 3 from J, leaving 14 bases between them. The CDR3 is made up of 16 amino acids. The CDR3 DNA is TGTGCCACCAGCAGAGAGAGGGGCCTTTGGGACTATGGCTACACCTTC. It encodes CATSRERGLWDYGYTF.

This chain uses TRBV9 with TRBJ2-3, with D possibly being TRBD1 (5 bases). This CDR3 spans 13 amino acids. The V gene's germline CDR1 is SGDLS and CDR2 YYNGEE. V gave up 4 bases and J gave up 4 bases, with 10 bases separating them. The CDR3 reads CASSTGMPDTQYF. In DNA form, the CDR3 reads TGTGCCAGCAGCACAGGCATGCCAGATACGCAGTATTTT.

The chain is built from TRBV7-2 and TRBJ2-1; no firm D call. The CDR3 consists of 17 residues. CDR1 is SGHTA and CDR2 is FQGNSA in the germline V gene. V was trimmed by 4 bases and J by 6 bases, leaving 22 bases between them. The CDR3 reads CASSSNSWLGGRNEQFF. In DNA, the CDR3 is TGTGCCAGCAGCTCAAACAGTTGGCTAGGCGGCCGCAATGAGCAGTTCTTC. The full variable domain, completed using reference TRBV7-2 and TRBJ2-1, is GAGVSQSPSNKVTEKGKDVELRCDPISGHTALYWYRQSLGQGLEFLIYFQGNSAPDKSGLPSDRFSAERTGGSVSTLTIQRTQQEDSAVYLCASSSNSWLGGRNEQFFGPGTRLTVL.

This chain links TRBV6-6 with TRBJ2-7; 7 positions agree with TRBD2. V shed 5 bases, J shed 9 bases, and the junction held 13 bases outside the gene matches. The CDR3 is 14 residues long. From germline, CDR1 is MNHNY and CDR2 SVGAGI (reference sequence). The CDR3 DNA reads TGTGCCAGCAGTCCCGGCGGCGGGGGAACCGGGCAGTACTTC. This gives the protein CASSPGGGGTGQYF.

V and J are TRBV5-1 and TRBJ2-1; the match to TRBD2 covers 11 bases. The CDR3 is 16 residues long. CDR1 and CDR2 from the germline V gene are SGHRS and YFSETQ. After removal of 0 bases from V and 3 bases from J, the junction contained 2 bases not matched to a gene. DNA of the CDR3: TGCGCCAGCAGCTTGGATCTAGCGGGGGGCTACAATGAGCAGTTCTTC. This gives the protein CASSLDLAGGYNEQFF.

The rearrangement joins TRBV4-1 to TRBJ2-5; weak D call: TRBD1 (6 bases). Germline CDR1 MGHRA, CDR2 YSYEKL. The ends were cut back, 2 bases at V and 4 bases at J, with 11 bases in the middle. The CDR3 extends over 14 amino acids. The CDR3, as DNA: TGCGCCAGCAGCCAACGACAGGTCGGAGAGACCCAGTACTTC. Protein sequence: CASSQRQVGETQYF.

The V and J genes are TRBV28 and TRBJ1-4, with D possibly TRBD1 on 5 matching bases. The germline CDR1 and CDR2 sequences are MDHEN and SYDVKM. Trimming took off 3 bases at V and 4 bases at J, with 15 bases between the two ends. The length of the CDR3 is 16 residues. The CDR3 coding sequence is TGTGCCAGCAGTTTTCTCCAGGGCCAGAGTAATGAAAAACTGTTTTTT. Its protein is CASSFLQGQSNEKLFF.

The DNA of the CDR3 is TGCGCCAGCAGCTTGGACGGACAGGGGCCCCAAGAGCAGTACTTC. Its protein is CASSLDGQGPQEQYF. J is TRBJ2-7 and V is TRBV5-1; TRBD1 agrees at 9 bases. Per the germline V gene, CDR1 is SGHRS and CDR2 is YFSETQ. This CDR3 has 15 residues. The V segment lost 0 bases and the J segment 7 bases; nucleotides outside the gene matches: 8. Complete variable domain (other parts from reference TRBV5-1 and TRBJ2-7): KAGVTQTPRYLIKTRGQQVTLSCSPISGHRSVSWYQQTPGQGLQFLFEYFSETQRNKGNFPGRFSGRQFSNSRSEMNVSTLELGDSALYLCASSLDGQGPQEQYFGPGTRLTVT.

This chain uses TRBV27 with TRBJ1-2, with D tentatively TRBD1 (5 bases). CDR3 size: 13 residues. V was cut by 0 bases and J by 3 bases, with 5 bases left in between. Germline V lookup: CDR1 MNHEY, CDR2 SMNVEV (reference sequence). DNA of the CDR3: TGTGCCAGCAGTTTATCGGGGGACTATGGCTACACCTTC. It is translated as CASSLSGDYGYTF.

The chain is built from TRBV13 and TRBJ1-2, with a tentative D call TRBD1 (6 bases). The V gene's germline CDR1 is PRHDT and CDR2 FYEKMQ (reference sequence). The CDR3 totals 16 residues. V dropped 4 bases and J dropped 4 bases, with 19 bases sitting between them. Written as DNA, the CDR3 is TGTGCCAGCAGCTCCCAGGACAGTCAGAGGAGCTATGGCTACACCTTC. Translation gives CASSSQDSQRSYGYTF.

There are a few counts of this clone. The V and J genes are TRBV15 and TRBJ2-3, with 8 nucleotides matching TRBD2. The CDR3 contains 17 residues. V dropped 0 bases and J dropped 2; count of bases not matched to a gene: 7. CDR1 and CDR2 from the germline V gene are LNHNV and YYDKDF (reference sequence). The CDR3 sequence: CATSRDPTSGDTDTQYF. DNA of the CDR3: TGTGCCACCAGCAGAGATCCCACTAGCGGAGACACAGATACGCAGTATTTT.

The J gene is TRBJ2-1, the V gene TRBV7-6; 12 bases map to TRBD2. The CDR3 is made up of 17 amino acids. The J segment lost 10 bases and the V segment lost 1 base, leaving 11 bases of the junction unmatched. Looked up from germline, CDR1 is SGHVS and CDR2 is FNYEAQ. CDR3: CASSLGASGGAIGEQFF. CDR3 DNA sequence: TGTGCCAGCAGCTTAGGTGCTAGCGGGGGGGCTATAGGCGAGCAGTTCTTC.

The rearrangement joins TRBV6-1 to TRBJ1-5; D is unclear. V was shortened by 2 bases and J by 0 bases, with 11 bases between the two germline ends. CDR1 is MNHNS and CDR2 is SASEGT in the germline V gene. The CDR3 sequence is 16 residues long. The chain's CDR3 is CASSESRTYSNQPQHF. In DNA, the CDR3 is TGTGCCAGCAGTGAATCCCGTACATATAGCAATCAGCCCCAGCATTTT.

The chain carries TRBV5-4 and TRBJ2-1, with 10 bases matching TRBD2. The CDR3 runs 17 residues. Germline V gene sequence: CDR1 SGHNT, CDR2 YYREEE (reference sequence). J lost 4 bases, V lost 4 bases, and 11 bases had no gene match. CDR3 sequence (DNA): TGTGCCAGCAGCCCGTCGGCTAGCGGGGGTGGTTACAATGAGCAGTTCTTC. Translating it yields CASSPSASGGGYNEQFF.

This clone was counted a single time. As the CDR3 is not closed by the conserved phenylalanine or tryptophan, this likely results from a read error. The DNA is left out, because the CDR3 cannot be placed on it with certainty; the CDR3 is given as TCRdb lists it. This chain connects TRBV2 to TRBJ1-1. With termini counted, the CDR3 has 11 amino acids. From germline, CDR1 is SNHLY and CDR2 FYNNEI. The CDR3 here is CASSEASSGLG.